Sequencing of this T cell receptor (beta chain) was carried out in a study of T cell repertoires in cytomegalovirus infection. Study in general: Recently identified HLA-C-restricted CMV epitopes were among the peptides used. Both a matching HLA type and CMV infection were indicated by public TCR beta signatures.

As to this clonotype: Antigen: not known.

Regarding the study as a whole: Based on cumulative public TCR beta family frequency, carriers of CMV plus the relevant HLA were identified. HLA-C-restricted CMV clonotypes gave the most frequent clonotype in two of eight donors.

The V and J ends lost 6 bases and 6 bases, in that order; junction bases with no gene match: 6. The CDR3 is 13 residues long. The germline V gene encodes CDR1 SEHNR and CDR2 FQNEAQ (reference sequence). TCRdb processed the reads anew with MiXCR; each CDR3 protein has one entry. The profile shows about 110,000 distinct CDR3 sequences, 29% of them singletons. Material: CD8+ T cells from cultured PBMCs, obtained from culture after CMV antigen stimulation. The source is a human donor in good health (CMV status not recorded). Some clones in this sample may be carry-over from other donors' samples. V and J are TRBV7-9 and TRBJ2-7, with 9 bases aligning to TRBD1. The CDR3 sequence is CASRPGTGSEQYF. The CDR3, as DNA: TGTGCCAGCAGACCTGGGACAGGGAGCGAGCAGTACTTC.